Shown below are 26 T cell receptor beta chains from a single sample sequenced in a study of T-cell memory formation after mild COVID-19. Each CDR3 protein is one row after TCRdb ran MiXCR on the 5' RACE reads. The table has about 350,000 distinct CDR3 sequences, roughly 20% seen once. Input material: PBMCs or a T cell subset sorted from them (not recorded which). The receptors were gathered from a man aged 18 to 29 who had mild COVID-19 (a few samples of this study predate the infection). Cell type and time point are not known.

The chain joins TRBV29-1 to TRBJ1-2, with D possibly matching TRBD1 (5 bases). This CDR3 spans 11 amino acids. Trimming cost V 0 bases and J 8 bases, with 7 bases left between them. The germline V gene encodes CDR1 SQVTM and CDR2 ANQGSEA. The CDR3 spells CSVEDGAGYTF. The CDR3 bases are TGCAGCGTTGAAGATGGGGCCGGCTACACCTTC. Variable domain in full (rest from reference TRBV29-1 and TRBJ1-2): SAVISQKPSRDICQRGTSLTIQCQVDSQVTMMFWYRQQPGQSLTLIATANQGSEATYESGFVIDKFPISRPNLTFSTLTVSNMSPEDSSIYLCSVEDGAGYTFGSGTRLTVV.

This clonotype was recorded at least ten times. The chain recombines TRBV7-3 with TRBJ2-1, with D perhaps matching TRBD1 (5 bases). V gave up 6 bases and J gave up 8 bases, with 14 bases separating them. The CDR3 extends over 13 amino acids. The germline CDR1 and CDR2 sequences are SGHTA and FQGTGA. This CDR3 is CASSLLVGDEQFF. DNA for the CDR3: TGTGCCAGCAGTTTACTGGTAGGGGATGAGCAGTTCTTC.

This clonotype has ten or more counts. J is TRBJ2-1 and V is TRBV7-8; 11 nucleotides match TRBD2. Germline CDR1 SGHVS, CDR2 FQNEAQ. This CDR3 is 16 amino acids long. V gave up 5 bases and J gave up 7 bases; unmatched junction bases: 10. CDR3 amino acids: CASSVLAGVDRNEQFF. Here the CDR3 DNA reads TGTGCCAGCAGCGTACTAGCGGGGGTCGACAGGAATGAGCAGTTCTTC.

The J gene is TRBJ1-6, the V gene TRBV5-1, with D unclear. This CDR3 spans 14 amino acids. CDR1 and CDR2 from the germline V gene are SGHRS and YFSETQ. The CDR3 reads CASNDASYNSPLHF. The CDR3 DNA sequence: TGCGCTTCAAACGACGCCTCCTATAATTCACCCCTCCACTTT.

The V gene is TRBV5-1, the J gene TRBJ1-5; TRBD1 agrees at 7 bases. The germline CDR1 and CDR2 sequences are SGHRS and YFSETQ. CDR3 size: 13 residues. V lost 2 bases and J lost 5; bases outside the gene matches: 1. This CDR3 reads CASSFGTDQPQHF. DNA for the CDR3: TGCGCCAGCAGCTTCGGGACAGATCAGCCCCAGCATTTT.

The rearrangement links TRBV9 to TRBJ2-1; D is uncertain. This CDR3 spans 13 amino acids. The V end lost 3 bases, the J end lost 6 bases, and 10 bases lay between the germline ends. CDR1 is SGDLS and CDR2 is YYNGEE in the germline V gene. The CDR3 DNA reads TGTGCCAGCAGCGCCGCTTCCGGCAATGAGCAGTTCTTC. Translation gives CASSAASGNEQFF.

This clonotype was seen only a few times. The chain has TRBV9 and TRBJ2-3, with TRBD1 as a possible D gene (5 bases). This CDR3 spans 15 amino acids. Germline assignment: CDR1 SGDLS and CDR2 YYNGEE. Trimming removed 0 bases from V and 8 bases from J, with 16 bases in between. The CDR3 DNA sequence: TGTGCCAGCAGCGTAGCTCCAGGGCTGGGTAGTACGCAGTATTTT. This encodes CASSVAPGLGSTQYF.

The gene calls are TRBV12-3 or TRBV12-4 and TRBJ1-5, with D perhaps matching TRBD1 (5 bases). V shed 6 bases and J shed 1 base, with 10 bases lying between them. This CDR3 region has 14 residues. The CDR3 bases are TGTGCCAGCAGCTTTGACAGCAGCAATCAGCCCCAGCATTTT. Translated: CASSFDSSNQPQHF.

In its sample, this clonotype was seen many times. The chain is built from TRBV12-3 or TRBV12-4 and TRBJ1-2, with D possibly matching TRBD1 (6 bases). Trimming pared 0 bases from V and 2 bases from J, leaving 16 bases between. This CDR3 comprises 17 residues. The CDR3 DNA reads as TGTGCCAGCAGTTTAGCGCAAAATACAGGGATAAACTATGGCTACACCTTC. Protein: CASSLAQNTGINYGYTF.

V usage is TRBV4-1 and J usage is TRBJ2-1; D remains unclear. This CDR3 spans 14 amino acids. From germline, CDR1 is MGHRA and CDR2 YSYEKL. V was clipped by 3 bases and J by 10 bases, with 16 bases between them. CDR3 sequence (DNA): TGCGCCAGCAGCCACTCCCCCGGGCCGGTAGAGCAGTTCTTC. Protein product: CASSHSPGPVEQFF.

The chain links TRBV5-6 to TRBJ2-2, with TRBD1 matching 7 bases. V gave up 1 base and J gave up 5 bases; unmatched junction bases: 2. CDR3 length: 14 amino acids. Looked up from germline, CDR1 is SGHDT and CDR2 is YYEEEE. CDR3 region: CASSLTGETGELFF. The CDR3 DNA reads as TGTGCCAGCAGCTTGACAGGGGAGACCGGGGAGCTGTTTTTT. Full variable domain (rest looked up from reference TRBV5-6 and TRBJ2-2): DAGVTQSPTHLIKTRGQQVTLRCSPKSGHDTVSWYQQALGQGPQFIFQYYEEEERQRGNFPDRFSGHQFPNYSSELNVNALLLGDSALYLCASSLTGETGELFFGEGSRLTVL.

This clonotype turned up a few times. This chain uses TRBV6-5 with TRBJ2-5; no clear D. The CDR3 loop spans 13 amino acids. V lost 2 bases to trimming and J lost 0 bases, with 4 bases between them. In germline, CDR1 is MNHEY, CDR2 SVGAGI. CDR3 in amino acids: CASSYGYQETQYF. CDR3 bases: TGTGCCAGCAGTTACGGGTACCAAGAGACCCAGTACTTC.

In this sample, this clonotype turned up a few times. V usage is TRBV7-3 and J usage is TRBJ2-3, with unresolved D. This CDR3 contains 13 residues. Germline V CDR1 and CDR2: SGHTA, FQGTGA. V lost 5 bases to trimming and J lost 6 bases, with 12 bases between them. In nucleotides, the CDR3 is TGTGCCAGCAGCCCGAACATGGGGGATACGCAGTATTTT. Amino acid sequence: CASSPNMGDTQYF.

The chain joins TRBV7-9 to TRBJ2-7; maybe TRBD1 (6 bases). The CDR3 runs 16 residues. The V and J ends lost 4 bases and 2 bases respectively, with 18 bases between them. The V gene's germline CDR1 is SEHNR and CDR2 FQNEAQ (reference sequence). Written as DNA, the CDR3 is TGTGCCAGCAGCTCTGGGCCCGACAGGCTACCCTACGAGCAGTACTTC. This sequence encodes CASSSGPDRLPYEQYF.

This chain joins TRBV7-8 and TRBJ2-7, with 13 positions matching TRBD2. The CDR3 has 18 residues. The germline V gene has CDR1 SGHVS and CDR2 FQNEAQ. With 1 base clipped from V and 5 bases from J, the junction kept 11 bases outside the gene matches. CDR3 amino acids: CASSLERTSGGLPNEQYF. The CDR3 DNA sequence: TGTGCCAGCAGCTTAGAACGGACTAGCGGGGGACTCCCAAACGAGCAGTACTTC. Using reference TRBV7-8 and TRBJ2-7 for the parts outside the CDR3, the full variable domain is GAGVSQSPRYKVAKRGQDVALRCDPISGHVSLFWYQQALGQGPEFLTYFQNEAQLDKSGLPSDRFFAERPEGSVSTLKIQRTQQEDSAVYLCASSLERTSGGLPNEQYFGPGTRLTVT.

The chain carries TRBV10-3 and TRBJ2-7; the D gene is possibly TRBD1 (6 bases). V lost 8 bases and J 0 bases, leaving 14 bases between the germline ends. The CDR3 extends over 14 amino acids. CDR1 is ENHRY and CDR2 is SYGVKD in the germline V gene. The CDR3 region is CAIRKEDSSYEQYV. For the CDR3, the DNA is TGTGCCATCCGGAAGGAGGACAGCTCCTACGAGCAGTACGTC.

The chain couples TRBV4-3 to TRBJ2-2, with TRBD1 matching over 8 bases. V lost 4 bases and J lost 1; bases outside the gene matches: 5. Germline V CDR1 and CDR2: LGHNA, YSLEER. This CDR3 has 16 residues. This chain's CDR3 is CASSPRQGLNTGELFF. The CDR3 DNA is TGCGCCAGCAGCCCCCGACAGGGGTTGAACACCGGGGAGCTGTTTTTT.

This clonotype showed up just a few times. The rearrangement uses TRBV15 and TRBJ2-5; either TRBD1 or TRBD2 may supply D (6 bases each). The V gene lost 8 bases and the J gene lost 7 bases, with 14 bases spanning the gap. This CDR3 is 12 amino acids long. Germline values: CDR1 LNHNV, CDR2 YYDKDF (reference sequence). The CDR3 region has the DNA TGTGCCACCGGTCTCGGAGGGGGGACCCAGTACTTC. Translating gives CATGLGGGTQYF. Full variable domain (outside the CDR3, taken from reference TRBV15 and TRBJ2-5): DAMVIQNPRYQVTQFGKPVTLSCSQTLNHNVMYWYQQKSSQAPKLLFHYYDKDFNNEADTPDNFQSRRPNTSFCFLDIRSPGLGDTAMYLCATGLGGGTQYFGPGTRLLVL.

This clonotype was seen a few times. The chain combines TRBV7-9 with TRBJ1-4; D call uncertain. CDR3 length: 15 residues. In germline, CDR1 is SEHNR, CDR2 FQNEAQ (reference sequence). V gave up 5 bases and J gave up 5 bases, with 15 bases separating them. In DNA form, the CDR3 reads TGTGCCAGCAGCCGATCCAGGACGGAAAATGAAAAACTGTTTTTT. It codes for CASSRSRTENEKLFF.

The genes are TRBV7-8 and TRBJ1-1; D uncertain. V was shortened by 3 bases and J by 3 bases, with 11 bases between the two germline ends. The germline V gene encodes CDR1 SGHVS and CDR2 FQNEAQ. This CDR3 has 14 amino acids. Written as DNA, the CDR3 is TGTGCCAGCAGCTTGGCGACTTGGGACACTGAAGCTTTCTTT. Translating gives CASSLATWDTEAFF.

The chain joins TRBV7-9 to TRBJ1-2; TRBD1 agrees at 7 bases. Germline V gene sequence: CDR1 SEHNR, CDR2 FQNEAQ (reference sequence). The CDR3 runs 13 residues. The trim removed 6 bases at V and 13 bases at J, leaving 14 bases unmatched. CDR3 bases: TGTGCCAGCAGGTCCGCCCCTCCCGGGACAGTCACCTTC. Translating it yields CASRSAPPGTVTF.

The V gene is TRBV27, the J gene TRBJ2-1; 8 nucleotides agree with TRBD1. Germline V CDR1 and CDR2: MNHEY, SMNVEV (reference sequence). This CDR3 comprises 12 residues. V lost 5 bases to trimming and J lost 12 bases; unmatched junction nucleotides: 6. This CDR3 is CASSTGTGMQFF. CDR3 DNA: TGTGCCAGCAGTACGGGGACAGGTATGCAGTTCTTC.

The chain has TRBV11-2 and TRBJ2-5, with a possible D match to TRBD2 (5 bases). The CDR3 covers 15 residues. The germline V and J ends were trimmed by 7 bases and 4 bases, with 19 bases remaining between them. CDR1 is SGHAT, CDR2 FQNNGV, per germline. Here the CDR3 reads CASTLRRNGGETQYF. For the CDR3, the DNA is TGTGCCAGCACTCTAAGGAGGAATGGAGGAGAGACCCAGTACTTC.

J is TRBJ1-1 and V is TRBV27, with a weak D call TRBD1 (6 bases). V lost 2 bases, J lost 1 base, and 11 bases lay in between. The CDR3 contains 15 residues. The germline V gene encodes CDR1 MNHEY and CDR2 SMNVEV (reference sequence). Here the CDR3 DNA reads TGTGCCAGCAGTTTAAACAGGGCTAGGAACACTGAAGCTTTCTTT. Its protein product is CASSLNRARNTEAFF.

The chain has TRBV7-8 and TRBJ2-3; 8 bases are a match to TRBD2. Looked up from germline, CDR1 is SGHVS and CDR2 is FQNEAQ. Trimming cost V 1 base and J 2 bases; bases outside gene matches: 5. The length of the CDR3 is 16 residues. CDR3 loop: CASSLVGGGITDTQYF. In DNA, the CDR3 is TGTGCCAGCAGCTTAGTTGGCGGGGGGATCACAGATACGCAGTATTTT.

This chain connects TRBV29-1 to TRBJ2-7; 11 bases are shared with TRBD2. The junction had 5 bases not matched to a gene; V was cut back by 2 bases and J by 2 bases. The CDR3 totals 15 residues. Germline V CDR1 and CDR2: SQVTM, ANQGSEA. The CDR3 DNA sequence: TGCAGCGTTGAACTAGCGGGGGGAACCACCTACGAGCAGTACTTC. It encodes CSVELAGGTTYEQYF.